Listed below are T cell receptor beta chains from one sample, sequenced in a study of blood T cell repertoires in COVID-19. Data came from immunoSEQ multiplex PCR; TCRdb stores just in-frame clones and leaves some out. Among about 110,000 clones listed, 87% were seen once. The material sequenced was peripheral blood. All receptors come from a human donor in a cohort sampled during active COVID-19. The CDR3 runs from the conserved cysteine through the conserved F or W. The D gene is left open where the match is weak. Size is omitted from some rows. Given values are once, few, many or a class for expanded clones.

D	V	J	size	DNA	CDR3
-	TRBV27	TRBJ2-6	-	TGTGCCAGCACCGACATGATCCGCCTCGACAGCTCTGGGGCCAACGTCCTGACTTTC	CASTDMIRLDSSGANVLTF
-	TRBV15	TRBJ2-1	-	TGTGCCACCAGCAGAGATGCGGTCAGGGAACATGAGCAGTTCTTC	CATSRDAVREHEQFF
-	TRBV11-2	TRBJ2-3	once	TGTGCCAGCAGCAGAATGCTAGCGACAACGGATACGCAGTATTTT	CASSRMLATTDTQYF
-	TRBV11-2	TRBJ2-7	few	TGTGCCAGCAGCTCGTACCCACAGGGTAGGAACGAGCAGTACTTC	CASSSYPQGRNEQYF
-	TRBV19	TRBJ1-5	few	TGTGCCAGTACATTCGCCAGGAATAGCAATCAGCCCCAGCATTTT	CASTFARNSNQPQHF
-	TRBV10-3	TRBJ1-4	-	TGTGCCATCAGCGGTGCCGGTCAGGGGCCCCTTAATGAAAAACTGTTTTTT	CAISGAGQGPLNEKLFF
-	TRBV11-2	TRBJ1-1	-	TGTGCCAGCAGCTTCCATGGCGGGGGTGGAAGAACTGAAGCTTTCTTT	CASSFHGGGGRTEAFF
-	TRBV4-2	TRBJ2-7	-	TGTGCCAGCAGCCAAGATTTGTCTAGTTCCTACGAGCAGTACTTC	CASSQDLSSSYEQYF
-	TRBV7-9	TRBJ1-4	-	TGTGCCAGCAGCTTGGCGGACATTAATGAAAAACTGTTTTTT	CASSLADINEKLFF
-	TRBV7-9	TRBJ2-1	-	TGTGCCAGCAGCCCGGTACGGGGTGAGCAGTTCTTC	CASSPVRGEQFF
-	TRBV4-3	TRBJ2-5	once	TGCGCCAGCAGCCAAGATTGGGTCTCTAGCCGCCAAGAGACCCAGTACTTC	CASSQDWVSSRQETQYF
-	TRBV7-8	TRBJ1-1	once	TGTGCCAGCAGCTTAGGGATTAGCGGAGGCACTGAAGCTTTCTTT	CASSLGISGGTEAFF
TRBD1	TRBV5-1	TRBJ1-6	-	TGCGCCAGCAGCTTGTCGGGACAGGCGGGCAATTCACCCCTCCACTTT	CASSLSGQAGNSPLHF
-	TRBV5-1	TRBJ2-7	-	TGCGCCAGCAGCTTGGGGGGGCCCGAGCAGTACTTC	CASSLGGPEQYF
-	TRBV7-9	TRBJ2-7	-	TGTGCCAGCAGCCCCAGTCAGGGTCAGTGGGAGCAGTACTTC	CASSPSQGQWEQYF
-	TRBV25-1	TRBJ1-4	-	TGTGCCAGTGCGGGGTCAACTAATGAAAAACTGTTTTTT	CASAGSTNEKLFF
TRBD1	TRBV7-8	TRBJ1-6	-	TGTGCCAGCAGCTTAGCCCGGGACAGGCCCCAGACCCTCCACTTT	CASSLARDRPQTLHF
-	TRBV2	TRBJ2-7	-	TGTGCCAGCAGTGCGGAGGGGCATATGGGCGAGCAGTACTTC	CASSAEGHMGEQYF
-	TRBV10-3	TRBJ1-1	-	TGTGCCGTGGGCGACAGGACGAACACTGAAGCTTTCTTT	CAVGDRTNTEAFF
-	TRBV5-1	TRBJ2-2	-	TGCGCCAGCAGCTTGAAACAGAACACCGGGGAGCTGTTTTTT	CASSLKQNTGELFF
TRBD1	TRBV7-9	TRBJ2-2	-	TGTGCCAGCAGCCGAACAGGGGGCTGGGACACCGGGGAGCTGTTTTTT	CASSRTGGWDTGELFF
TRBD2	TRBV6-4	TRBJ2-3	few	TGTGCCAGCAGTGACGAGGCTAGCGGGGCCACAGATACGCAGTATTTT	CASSDEASGATDTQYF
-	TRBV4-1	TRBJ1-5	-	TGCGCCAGCAGCCAAGAAAGGAGCCATAGCAATCAGCCCCAGCATTTT	CASSQERSHSNQPQHF
-	TRBV18	TRBJ1-1	-	TGTGCCAGCTCACCTTCCCAGGGCCATTGGGATGGGAACACTGAAGCTTTCTTT	CASSPSQGHWDGNTEAFF
-	TRBV2	TRBJ1-1	-	TGTGCCAGCAGAGCGGGGGTGTCTGCTTTCTTT	CASRAGVSAFF
-	TRBV5-1	TRBJ2-3	-	TGCGCCAGCAGCTTGTTCACAGCTAGCACAGATACGCAGTATTTT	CASSLFTASTDTQYF
-	TRBV5-4	TRBJ2-1	few	TGTGCCAGCAGCTTTCCGGGCAATGAGCAGTTCTTC	CASSFPGNEQFF
-	TRBV29-1	TRBJ2-7	-	TGCAGCGTTAGCCTACTCCAGGGCTCCTACGAGCAGTACTTC	CSVSLLQGSYEQYF
-	TRBV19	TRBJ1-2	-	TGTGCCAGTAGTCTTCCTAGTGGCTACACCTTC	CASSLPSGYTF
-	TRBV27	TRBJ2-7	-	TGTGCCAGCAGTTTTAGTCTTCTTGGGGGCGCCTACGAGCAGTACTTC	CASSFSLLGGAYEQYF
-	TRBV28	TRBJ2-5	-	TGTGCCAGCAGGATAGGGGTCGTCCAGTACTTC	CASRIGVVQYF
-	TRBV7-6	TRBJ1-1	-	TGTGCCAGCAGCTTCGATGGCTTTGGTGAAGCTTTCTTT	CASSFDGFGEAFF
-	TRBV7-4	TRBJ2-6	once	TGTGCCAGCAGGATACCCCAGGGGCCCGGGGCCAACGTCCTGACTTTC	CASRIPQGPGANVLTF
-	TRBV6-2/TRBV6-3	TRBJ1-4	-	TGTGCCAGCAGTTACTCCCAGGGCGACGTGGCAACTAATGAAAAACTGTTTTTT	CASSYSQGDVATNEKLFF
TRBD2	TRBV4-2	TRBJ2-7	once	TGTGCCAGCAGCCCCTTCCAGAAGCGGGACTCCTACGAGCAGTACTTC	CASSPFQKRDSYEQYF
-	TRBV4-3	TRBJ2-3	-	TGCGCCAGCAGCCTAGGGCCCTCTCAAGGGGCTAGCACAGATACGCAGTATTTT	CASSLGPSQGASTDTQYF
-	TRBV30	TRBJ1-4	once	TGTGCCTGGAAGGGGGTCAGAGCAACTAATGAAAAACTGTTTTTT	CAWKGVRATNEKLFF
TRBD1	TRBV19	TRBJ2-2	few	TGTGCCAGTAGTATAGGGGCAGGGGGCACCGGGGAGCTGTTTTTT	CASSIGAGGTGELFF
-	TRBV4-3	TRBJ2-1	-	TGCGCCAGCAGCCCCCGTCCCTCTCGGGTAGTGTCCCTGAATGAGCAGTTCTTC	CASSPRPSRVVSLNEQFF
TRBD1	TRBV30	TRBJ1-5	-	TGTGCCTGGAGTCCAGGGGGTCATCAGCCCCAGCATTTT	CAWSPGGHQPQHF
TRBD2	TRBV6-5	TRBJ2-1	once	TGTGCCAGCAGGAGCTCTAGCGGGAGCTACAATGAGCAGTTCTTC	CASRSSSGSYNEQFF
TRBD1	TRBV7-3	TRBJ1-1	-	TGTGCCAGCAGCGGACAGGCCCGGAACACTGAAGCTTTCTTT	CASSGQARNTEAFF
-	TRBV6-5	TRBJ1-3	-	TGTGCCAGCCGGGTGGGTCGTTCTGGAAACACCATATATTTT	CASRVGRSGNTIYF
-	TRBV10-1	TRBJ1-6	-	TGCGCCAGCAGGGATCAGGCTGGTTCACCCCTCCACTTT	CASRDQAGSPLHF
-	TRBV18	TRBJ1-3	-	TGTGCCAGCTCACCCCAGCGTCTCGACAGTGCTGGAAACACCATATATTTT	CASSPQRLDSAGNTIYF
TRBD1	TRBV11-2	TRBJ1-1	-	TGTGCCAGCAGTCGGACAGGGGATGGAGCTTTCTTT	CASSRTGDGAFF
-	TRBV5-1	TRBJ2-5	-	TGCGCCAGCAGCGCCGGGGGTCAAGAGACCCAGTACTTC	CASSAGGQETQYF
-	TRBV6-5	TRBJ2-3	-	TGTGCCAGCAGGAAGGACTACCTCGGGGCAGATACGCAGTATTTT	CASRKDYLGADTQYF
-	TRBV6-5	TRBJ1-5	-	TGTGCCAGCAGTTATACAGGGTCTAGCAATCAGCCCCAGCATTTT	CASSYTGSSNQPQHF
-	TRBV6-2/TRBV6-3	TRBJ1-5	-	TGTGCCAGCAGTTCCGGGACACATAGCAATCAGCCCCAGCATTTT	CASSSGTHSNQPQHF
TRBD2	TRBV18	TRBJ2-7	-	TGTGCCAGCTCCCGGGGGACTAGCGGGAGCTACGAGCAGTACTTC	CASSRGTSGSYEQYF
TRBD1	TRBV6-5	TRBJ1-2	-	TGTGCCAGCACCCCAGGACAGGGCCGCGGCTACACCTTC	CASTPGQGRGYTF
TRBD1	TRBV19	TRBJ1-1	few	TGTGCCAGTAGTAAGTGGGACAGCGGGACTGAAGCTTTCTTT	CASSKWDSGTEAFF
TRBD1	TRBV19	TRBJ1-5	-	TGTGCCAGTAGTACCCGGACAGGTTTCTTACAGGGCAATCAGCCCCAGCATTTT	CASSTRTGFLQGNQPQHF